Presented here are 8 T cell receptor beta chains from one specimen sequenced in a study of T cell repertoires in cytomegalovirus infection. MiXCR, applied by TCRdb to the reads, yields one record per CDR3 protein. The sample carries more than 150,000 distinct CDR3 sequences, over 25% recorded once. The sample consisted of PBMCs. All receptors derive from a human donor in good health (CMV status not recorded). Some clones in this sample may be carry-over from other donors' samples.

This clonotype came up many times. The chain uses TRBV7-2 and TRBJ1-1, with a tentative D call TRBD1 (5 bases). Germline V gene sequence: CDR1 SGHTA, CDR2 FQGNSA. The CDR3 has 16 residues. Trimming shortened V by 3 bases and J by 1 base, and 15 bases separated the two germline ends. DNA for the CDR3: TGTGCCAGCAGCTTGGGGCTCCGGGGTACGAACACTGAAGCTTTCTTT. Protein: CASSLGLRGTNTEAFF. Full variable domain (missing parts from reference TRBV7-2 and TRBJ1-1): GAGVSQSPSNKVTEKGKDVELRCDPISGHTALYWYRQSLGQGLEFLIYFQGNSAPDKSGLPSDRFSAERTGGSVSTLTIQRTQQEDSAVYLCASSLGLRGTNTEAFFGQGTRLTVV.

This clonotype was seen only once. The DNA for the CDR3 is TGTGCCAGCAGCTTAGCCAGGCACACTGAAGCTTTCTTT. Protein sequence: CASSLARHTEAFF. The chain carries TRBV11-3 and TRBJ1-1; D is ambiguous. Germline V gives CDR1 SGHNT, CDR2 YENEEA. The CDR3 contains 13 residues. V lost 1 base and J 3 bases, leaving 6 bases between the germline ends.

J is TRBJ2-1 and V is TRBV6-1; D may be TRBD2 (6 bases). V was clipped by 2 bases and J by 0 bases, with 20 bases between them. Germline V gene sequence: CDR1 MNHNS, CDR2 SASEGT. The CDR3 runs to 19 residues. Written as DNA, the CDR3 is TGTGCCAGCAGTGAAAGCCCGCCGGGTCCAGCGGGCTCCTACAATGAGCAGTTCTTC. Amino acids: CASSESPPGPAGSYNEQFF.

A word on this clonotype: The junction does not match germline at one end; this may be a read error. The chain couples TRBV20-1 to TRBJ2-6; 9 bases map to TRBD2. Germline CDR1 reads DFQATT; CDR2 reads SNEGSKA (reference sequence). There are 16 residues in the CDR3. The CDR3 here is CSALAGGPSGASVLTF. The CDR3 region has the DNA TGCAGTGCTCTTGCGGGGGGGCCTTCTGGGGCCAGCGTCCTGACTTTC.

In its sample, this clonotype was seen a few times. This chain connects TRBV11-3 to TRBJ2-7; D is possibly TRBD2 (5 bases). Per the germline V gene, CDR1 is SGHNT and CDR2 is YENEEA. The length of the CDR3 is 15 residues. V was clipped by 1 base and J by 5 bases, with 15 bases between them. The CDR3 region is CASSLGLGAWDEQYF. CDR3 bases: TGTGCCAGCAGCTTAGGACTGGGAGCTTGGGACGAGCAGTACTTC.

The chain uses TRBV2 and TRBJ1-1, with 10 bases fitting TRBD1. The CDR3 is 14 amino acids. CDR1 and CDR2 (germline): SNHLY, FYNNEI. Germline trimming cut 5 bases from V and 5 bases from J; bases unmatched to any gene: 5. The CDR3, as DNA: TGTGCCAGCAGTCACCTGGACAGGGGGACTGAAGCTTTCTTT. Its translation: CASSHLDRGTEAFF.

This chain joins TRBV12-5 and TRBJ1-2; D ambiguous. CDR3 length: 12 residues. Trimming left V 0 bases short and J 7 bases short, with 6 bases between. Germline V gene lookup returns CDR1 LGHNT and CDR2 FRNRAP. The CDR3 here is CASGLVQGGYTF. The CDR3, as DNA: TGTGCTAGTGGTTTGGTCCAAGGTGGCTACACCTTC.

The table lists this clonotype with a few counts. This chain joins TRBV7-3 and TRBJ2-1; possible D gene TRBD2, 5 bases. V gave up 5 bases and J gave up 3 bases, with 14 bases separating them. The CDR3 runs to 15 residues. Germline CDR1 is SGHTA and CDR2 is FQGTGA. CDR3 nucleotide sequence: TGTGCCAGCAGCCGGGATCTCTTTGACTACAATGAGCAGTTCTTC. This sequence encodes CASSRDLFDYNEQFF.